The 23 T cell receptor beta chains below all came from one sample that was sequenced in a study of metastatic and nonmetastatic thyroid tumors. TCRdb re-called clones via MiXCR from the PCR reads. The data hold tens of thousands of clones, with 20% to 25% observed a single time. All patients were treatment-naive before thyroid surgery. Sample: blood. The origin of the receptors is a female donor with papillary thyroid cancer or a benign thyroid nodule (not recorded which). Some clones in this sample may be carry-over from other donors' samples.

Note on this clone: It may be a read error: a sequence one base away is much more abundant. This rearrangement joins TRBV10-2 to TRBJ2-1, with 7 bases identical to TRBD1. The CDR3 is 13 amino acids. The germline gives CDR1 WSHSY, CDR2 SAAADI. For the CDR3, the DNA is TGCGCCAGCAGTCCGGGACAGCTCAATGGGCAGTTCTTC. Translated: CASSPGQLNGQFF.

This clone came up once. The chain joins TRBV5-1 to TRBJ1-2, with 7 bases lining up with TRBD1. Germline V lookup: CDR1 SGHRS, CDR2 YFSETQ. This CDR3 has 14 amino acids. With V trimmed by 5 bases and J by 8 bases, 12 bases remained unmatched. This CDR3 is CASRASTGVYGYTF. The CDR3 DNA is TGCGCCAGCAGGGCGTCAACAGGGGTCTACGGCTACACCTTC.

The sample holds many counts of this clone. Other DNA sequences of this sample code for an identical CDR3. The chain links TRBV9 to TRBJ2-2; TRBD2 matches 7 bases. The CDR3 has 16 residues. From germline, CDR1 is SGDLS and CDR2 YYNGEE. V shed 2 bases and J 1 base; nucleotides not matched to a gene: 5. The CDR3 region has the DNA TGTGCCAGCAGCGTCTGGACTAGTCGGAACACCGGGGAGCTGTTTTTT. Translating it yields CASSVWTSRNTGELFF. Variable domain in full (rest from reference TRBV9 and TRBJ2-2): DSGVTQTPKHLITATGQRVTLRCSPRSGDLSVYWYQQSLDQGLQFLIQYYNGEERAKGNILERFSAQQFPDLHSELNLSSLELGDSALYFCASSVWTSRNTGELFFGEGSRLTVL.

This clone has at least ten counts. V and J are TRBV29-1 and TRBJ1-4; D perhaps matches TRBD1 (6 bases). V was clipped by 6 bases and J by 5 bases, with 13 bases between them. The germline CDR1 and CDR2 sequences are SQVTM and ANQGSEA. CDR3 length: 13 residues. This CDR3 is CSVMTGGNEKLFF. The CDR3 DNA reads as TGCAGCGTGATGACAGGTGGCAATGAAAAACTGTTTTTT.

This clone came up many times. V and J are TRBV30 and TRBJ2-7; TRBD1 aligns across 8 bases. J was trimmed by 5 bases and V by 5 bases; bases with no gene match: 8. Per germline, CDR1 GTSNPN and CDR2 SVGIG (reference sequence). This CDR3 is built from 13 residues. The CDR3: CAWGGQGGDEQYF. The DNA of the CDR3 is TGTGCCTGGGGCGGACAGGGAGGAGACGAGCAGTACTTC.

This chain links TRBV12-3 or TRBV12-4 with TRBJ1-6; 9 bases are shared with TRBD1. V was pared by 5 bases and J by 9 bases, with 5 bases of the junction left unmatched. This CDR3 contains 14 residues. CDR3 amino acids: CASSRTGDVSPLHF. CDR3 in DNA: TGTGCCAGCAGTCGGACAGGGGATGTTTCACCCCTCCACTTT.

This clone was observed at least ten times. The chain couples TRBV20-1 to TRBJ2-1; D is undetermined. The CDR3 has 13 residues. Trimming cost V 6 bases and J 4 bases, with 13 bases left between them. The V gene's germline CDR1 is DFQATT and CDR2 SNEGSKA (reference sequence). The CDR3 bases are TGCAGTGCCGGAGCGTCCGGATACAATGAGCAGTTCTTC. Its translation: CSAGASGYNEQFF.

This clone has more than one count but fewer than ten. The chain employs TRBV6-5 and TRBJ2-7; 9 nucleotides agree with TRBD1. Trimming took 4 bases from V and 4 from J; bases not matched to a gene: 11. CDR3 length: 16 amino acids. Germline lookup yields CDR1 MNHEY and CDR2 SVGAGI. The CDR3 region has the DNA TGTGCCAGCAGTTCCTCGTATGGACAGGGGTCGTACGAGCAGTACTTC. Translation: CASSSSYGQGSYEQYF.

In the case of this clone: It may be a read error: a sequence one base away is much more abundant. This CDR3 is also generated by other DNA sequences in the sample. This rearrangement joins TRBV18 to TRBJ2-1; 10 nucleotides agree with TRBD2. The germline CDR1 and CDR2 sequences are KGHSH and LQKENI. The CDR3 runs 14 residues. The CDR3 DNA reads TGTGCTAGCTCAGCGGGAGGGCCGGGGAATGAGCAGTTCTTC. This translates into CASSAGGPGNEQFF.

Many counts were recorded for this clone. This rearrangement joins TRBV30 to TRBJ1-1, with TRBD1 as a possible D gene (6 bases). Trimming removed 3 bases from V and 10 bases from J, with 15 bases in between. In germline, CDR1 is GTSNPN, CDR2 SVGIG (reference sequence). The CDR3 consists of 12 residues. CDR3 DNA sequence: TGTGCCTGGAGGGGAGCAGGGGCCTCAGCTTTCTTT. Its protein product is CAWRGAGASAFF.

At least ten counts were recorded for this clone. This sequence joins TRBV9 and TRBJ2-1; 9 nucleotides align to TRBD2. The V segment lost 0 bases and the J segment 4 bases; nucleotides outside the gene matches: 11. Germline V gene sequence: CDR1 SGDLS, CDR2 YYNGEE. CDR3 length: 18 amino acids. CDR3 bases: TGTGCCAGCAGCGTAGCGGGATTGTCGACTAGCGGTTACAATGAGCAGTTCTTC. Translating gives CASSVAGLSTSGYNEQFF.

The sample holds many counts of this clone. V is TRBV7-3 and J is TRBJ2-1; D is uncertain. In germline, CDR1 is SGHTA, CDR2 FQGTGA. The CDR3 is 16 residues long. V lost 1 base and J lost 2, with 12 bases in between. This CDR3 is CASSLNPGITYNEQFF. The CDR3 bases are TGTGCCAGCAGCTTAAATCCAGGTATCACCTACAATGAGCAGTTCTTC.

This clone was seen a handful of times. The junction differs from germline at one of its ends, possibly a read error. The chain couples TRBV6-2 or TRBV6-3 to TRBJ2-1, with 11 bases matching TRBD2. Germline V gene lookup returns CDR1 MNHEY and CDR2 SVGEGT. The CDR3 covers 14 residues. Written as DNA, the CDR3 is TGTGCCAGCATTTCGGGACTAGCGGTCGATGAGCATTTCTTC. Protein sequence: CASISGLAVDEHFF.

This CDR3 is CASSSRGGYGDLFF. The DNA of the CDR3 is TGTGCCAGCAGTTCCCGAGGGGGATACGGGGATCTTTTTTTT. The chain couples TRBV28 to TRBJ2-2; maybe TRBD1 (6 bases). Trimming took off 4 bases at V and 17 bases at J, with 23 bases between the two ends. This CDR3 has 14 amino acids. Germline V CDR1 and CDR2: MDHEN, SYDVKM.

This clone was seen at least ten times. The chain uses TRBV5-1 and TRBJ1-1; D is uncertain. Germline lookup yields CDR1 SGHRS and CDR2 YFSETQ. The germline V and J ends were trimmed by 0 bases and 0 bases, with 6 bases remaining between them. The CDR3 spans 14 residues. The CDR3 here is CASSLVAVNTEAFF. CDR3 sequence (DNA): TGCGCCAGCAGCTTGGTAGCGGTGAACACTGAAGCTTTCTTT.

This clone was seen many times. The V and J genes are TRBV7-2 and TRBJ1-2; D ambiguous. V was trimmed by 1 base and J by 7 bases, leaving 4 bases between them. The CDR3 extends over 11 amino acids. CDR1 is SGHTA, CDR2 FQGNSA, per germline. The CDR3 nucleotides read TGTGCCAGCAGCTTAGTACTTGGCTACACCTTC. This translates into CASSLVLGYTF.

In this sample, this clone turned up many times. The chain employs TRBV5-4 and TRBJ1-2; D is ambiguous. V lost 2 bases to trimming and J lost 1 base, with 9 bases between them. Germline CDR1 is SGHNT and CDR2 is YYREEE (reference sequence). The CDR3 covers 14 residues. The CDR3, as DNA: TGTGCCAGCAGCTTAAGGAGCCTTAACTATGGCTACACCTTC. It specifies CASSLRSLNYGYTF.

This clone was counted ten times or more. The chain combines TRBV2 with TRBJ1-2; tentatively, D is TRBD1 (6 bases). With 8 bases removed from V and 1 base from J, the gap between germline ends came to 8 bases. This CDR3 region has 12 residues. Germline V lookup: CDR1 SNHLY, CDR2 FYNNEI. The DNA for the CDR3 is TGTGCCAGCGACAGGTTTAACTATGGCTACACCTTC. Protein product: CASDRFNYGYTF.

The chain recombines TRBV2 with TRBJ2-7; D is perhaps TRBD2 (6 bases). CDR3 length: 11 amino acids. Germline CDR1 is SNHLY and CDR2 is FYNNEI. V lost 8 bases and J lost 4, with 9 bases in between. CDR3 sequence (DNA): TGTGCCAGCGCTCGGGGGTACGAGCAGTACTTC. Amino acid sequence: CASARGYEQYF.

This clone was counted a few times. V is TRBV28 and J is TRBJ1-2; the D gene is possibly TRBD1 (6 bases). V was pared by 2 bases and J by 7 bases, with 8 bases between. Germline assignment: CDR1 MDHEN and CDR2 SYDVKM. The length of the CDR3 is 12 residues. The CDR3 region has the DNA TGTGCCAGCAGTTTACAGGGGCGTGGCTACACCTTC. Residues: CASSLQGRGYTF.

This clone was recorded at least ten times. CDR3 loop: CASSDGGGTQYF. The DNA of the CDR3 is TGTGCCAGCAGTGATGGGGGGGGTACGCAGTATTTT. The chain joins TRBV6-1 to TRBJ2-3, with 7 positions matching TRBD2. The CDR3 runs to 12 residues. V shed 3 bases, J shed 8 bases, and the junction held 2 bases outside the gene matches. CDR1 is MNHNS and CDR2 is SASEGT in the germline V gene.

This clone came up many times. The chain is built from TRBV20-1 and TRBJ2-1; 13 nucleotides agree with TRBD2. The CDR3 runs 17 residues. In germline, CDR1 is DFQATT, CDR2 SNEGSKA (reference sequence). With 4 bases clipped from V and 0 bases from J, the junction kept 6 bases outside the gene matches. CDR3 amino acids: CSAKGLAGLSSYNEQFF. For the CDR3, the DNA is TGCAGTGCTAAGGGACTAGCGGGATTAAGCTCCTACAATGAGCAGTTCTTC.

This clone is labeled as medium-sized. Germline and junction disagree at one end, which may indicate a read error. The chain is built from TRBV5-1 and TRBJ1-2; tentative D call: TRBD1 (6 bases). Germline V CDR1 and CDR2: SGHRS, YFSETQ. This CDR3 has 12 amino acids. This CDR3 is CASSLDGKGENF. In DNA, the CDR3 is TGCGCCAGCAGCTTGGACGGGAAGGGGGAAAACTTC.